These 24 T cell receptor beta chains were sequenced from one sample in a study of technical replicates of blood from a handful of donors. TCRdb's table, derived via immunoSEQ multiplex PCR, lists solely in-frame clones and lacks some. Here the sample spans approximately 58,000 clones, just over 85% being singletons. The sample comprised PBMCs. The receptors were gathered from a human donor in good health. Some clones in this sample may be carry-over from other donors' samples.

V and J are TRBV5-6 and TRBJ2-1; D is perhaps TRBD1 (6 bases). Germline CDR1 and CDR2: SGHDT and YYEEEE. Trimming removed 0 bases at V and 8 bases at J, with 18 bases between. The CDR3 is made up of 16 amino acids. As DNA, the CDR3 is TGTGCCAGCAGCTTGGTTGGGGGCCAACGAGGTTATGAGCAGTTCTTC. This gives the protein CASSLVGGQRGYEQFF.

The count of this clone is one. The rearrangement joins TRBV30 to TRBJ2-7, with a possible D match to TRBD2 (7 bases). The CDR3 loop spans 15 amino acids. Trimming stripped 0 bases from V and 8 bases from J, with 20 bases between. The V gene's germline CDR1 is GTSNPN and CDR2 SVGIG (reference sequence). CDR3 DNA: TGTGCCTGGAGTGTAGGGGGAGGGTCGAAGGCGAAGCAGTACTTC. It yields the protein CAWSVGGGSKAKQYF.

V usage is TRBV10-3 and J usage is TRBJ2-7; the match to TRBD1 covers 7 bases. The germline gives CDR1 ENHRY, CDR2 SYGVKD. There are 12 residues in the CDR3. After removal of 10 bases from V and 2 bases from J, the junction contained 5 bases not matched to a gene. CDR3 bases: TGTGCCACCATGACAGGGACCTACGAGCAGTACTTC. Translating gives CATMTGTYEQYF.

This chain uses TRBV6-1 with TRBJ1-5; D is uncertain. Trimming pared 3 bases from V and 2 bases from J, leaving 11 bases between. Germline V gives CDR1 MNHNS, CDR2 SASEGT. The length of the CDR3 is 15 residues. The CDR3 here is CASSESGNRNQPQHF. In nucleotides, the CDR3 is TGTGCCAGCAGTGAGTCGGGGAATCGCAATCAGCCCCAGCATTTT.

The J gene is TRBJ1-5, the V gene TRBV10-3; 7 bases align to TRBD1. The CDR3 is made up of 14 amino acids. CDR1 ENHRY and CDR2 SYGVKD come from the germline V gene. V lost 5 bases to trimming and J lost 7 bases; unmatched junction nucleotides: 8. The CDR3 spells CAISRQGSEQPQHF. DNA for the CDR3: TGTGCCATCAGTCGACAGGGTTCAGAGCAGCCCCAGCATTTT.

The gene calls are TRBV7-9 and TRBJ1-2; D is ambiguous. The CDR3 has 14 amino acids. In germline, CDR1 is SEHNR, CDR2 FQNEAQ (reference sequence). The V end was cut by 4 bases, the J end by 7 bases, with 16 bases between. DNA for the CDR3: TGTGCCAGCAGCTCCCCGCTATTACTGATTGGCTACACCTTC. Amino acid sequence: CASSSPLLLIGYTF. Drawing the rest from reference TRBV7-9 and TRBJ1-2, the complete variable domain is DTGVSQNPRHKITKRGQNVTFRCDPISEHNRLYWYRQTLGQGPEFLTYFQNEAQLEKSRLLSDRFSAERPKGSFSTLEIQRTEQGDSAMYLCASSSPLLLIGYTFGSGTRLTVV.

The CDR3 nucleotides read TGTGCCAGCAGCGCGGGACTAGCGGGAGGGCCCAAGCAGTTCTTC. This gives the protein CASSAGLAGGPKQFF. The V call is TRBV9, the J call TRBJ2-1; 16 nucleotides align to TRBD2. The germline V gene encodes CDR1 SGDLS and CDR2 YYNGEE. This CDR3 has 15 amino acids. The V and J ends lost 3 bases and 11 bases, in that order; junction bases with no gene match: 5.

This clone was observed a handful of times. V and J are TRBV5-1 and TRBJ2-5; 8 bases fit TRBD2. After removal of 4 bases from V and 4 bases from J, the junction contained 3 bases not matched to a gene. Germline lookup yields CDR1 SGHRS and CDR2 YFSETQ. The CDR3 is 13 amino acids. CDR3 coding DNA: TGCGCCAGCAGCCCGCTAGCGGGAGAGACCCAGTACTTC. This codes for CASSPLAGETQYF.

CDR3 DNA sequence: TGTGCCAGCAGCTTAAAGCGGGGGGGCCCAGATACGCAGTATTTT. It codes for CASSLKRGGPDTQYF. V is TRBV11-3 and J is TRBJ2-3; TRBD2 agrees at 10 bases. There are 15 residues in the CDR3. Germline V gene sequence: CDR1 SGHNT, CDR2 YENEEA. Unmatched junction bases numbered 3, after V lost 2 bases and J lost 4 bases.

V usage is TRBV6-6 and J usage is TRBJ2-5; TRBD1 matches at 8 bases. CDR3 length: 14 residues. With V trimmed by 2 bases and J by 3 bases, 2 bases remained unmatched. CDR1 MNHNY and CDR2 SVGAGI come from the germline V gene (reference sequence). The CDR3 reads CASSYADREETQYF. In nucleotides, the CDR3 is TGTGCCAGCAGTTACGCGGACAGGGAAGAGACCCAGTACTTC.

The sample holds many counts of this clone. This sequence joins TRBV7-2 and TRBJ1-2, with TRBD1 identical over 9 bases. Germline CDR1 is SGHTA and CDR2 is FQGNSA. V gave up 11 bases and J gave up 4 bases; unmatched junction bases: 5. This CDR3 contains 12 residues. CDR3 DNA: TGTGCCGGGGGACAGGGCCCCTATGGCTACACCTTC. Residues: CAGGQGPYGYTF.

CDR3 DNA sequence: TGTGCCAGCAGGGGGACATCGAACACCGGGGAGCTGTTTTTT. This gives the protein CASRGTSNTGELFF. This chain uses TRBV9 with TRBJ2-2; perhaps TRBD1 as D (6 bases). The length of the CDR3 is 14 residues. Germline loops: CDR1 SGDLS, CDR2 YYNGEE. V was cut by 5 bases and J by 0 bases, with 8 bases left in between.

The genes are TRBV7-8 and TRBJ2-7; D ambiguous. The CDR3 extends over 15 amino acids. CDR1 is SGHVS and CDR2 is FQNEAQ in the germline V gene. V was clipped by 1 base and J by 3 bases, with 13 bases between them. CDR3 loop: CASSLVHLGYYEQYF. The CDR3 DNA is TGTGCCAGCAGCTTAGTACATCTGGGCTACTACGAGCAGTACTTC.

For the CDR3, the DNA is TGCAGCGTTCCGGACAGGACTACCGGGGAGCTGTTTTTT. Residues: CSVPDRTTGELFF. This sequence joins TRBV29-1 and TRBJ2-2; TRBD1 matches 7 bases. This CDR3 contains 13 residues. V dropped 5 bases and J dropped 5; count of bases not matched to a gene: 5. The germline CDR1 and CDR2 sequences are SQVTM and ANQGSEA.

In nucleotides, the CDR3 is TGCAGTGCTTCGGGGTACGATGGCTACACCTTC. As protein: CSASGYDGYTF. V usage is TRBV20-1 and J usage is TRBJ1-2; D is undetermined. The CDR3 loop spans 11 amino acids. Trimming took off 5 bases at V and 6 bases at J, with 10 bases between the two ends. Per the germline V gene, CDR1 is DFQATT and CDR2 is SNEGSKA (reference sequence).

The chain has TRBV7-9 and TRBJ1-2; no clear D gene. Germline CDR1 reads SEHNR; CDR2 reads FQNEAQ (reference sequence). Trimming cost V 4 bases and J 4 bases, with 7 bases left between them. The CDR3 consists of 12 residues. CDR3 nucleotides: TGTGCCAGCAGCTCCAACTTCTATGGCTACACCTTC. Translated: CASSSNFYGYTF. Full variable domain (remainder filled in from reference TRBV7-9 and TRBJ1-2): DTGVSQNPRHKITKRGQNVTFRCDPISEHNRLYWYRQTLGQGPEFLTYFQNEAQLEKSRLLSDRFSAERPKGSFSTLEIQRTEQGDSAMYLCASSSNFYGYTFGSGTRLTVV.

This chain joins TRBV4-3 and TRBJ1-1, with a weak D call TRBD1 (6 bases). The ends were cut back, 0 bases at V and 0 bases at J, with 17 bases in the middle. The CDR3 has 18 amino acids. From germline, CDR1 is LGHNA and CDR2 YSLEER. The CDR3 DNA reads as TGCGCCAGCAGCCAAGATGACATCCGCAGGGGAATGAACACTGAAGCTTTCTTT. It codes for CASSQDDIRRGMNTEAFF.

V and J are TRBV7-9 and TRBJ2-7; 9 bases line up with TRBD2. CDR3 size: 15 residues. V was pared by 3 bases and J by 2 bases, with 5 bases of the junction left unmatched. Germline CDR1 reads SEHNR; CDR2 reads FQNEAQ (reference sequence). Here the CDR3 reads CASSLGSGRTYEQYF. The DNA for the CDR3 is TGTGCCAGCAGCTTGGGGAGCGGGAGGACCTACGAGCAGTACTTC.

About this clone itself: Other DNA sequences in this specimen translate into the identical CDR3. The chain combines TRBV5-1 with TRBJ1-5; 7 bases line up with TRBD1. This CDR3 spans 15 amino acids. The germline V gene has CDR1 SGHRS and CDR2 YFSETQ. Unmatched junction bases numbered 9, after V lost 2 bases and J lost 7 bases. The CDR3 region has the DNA TGCGCCAGCAGCTTAGAGGGGCAGGGGGGACAGCCCCAGCATTTT. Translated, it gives CASSLEGQGGQPQHF.

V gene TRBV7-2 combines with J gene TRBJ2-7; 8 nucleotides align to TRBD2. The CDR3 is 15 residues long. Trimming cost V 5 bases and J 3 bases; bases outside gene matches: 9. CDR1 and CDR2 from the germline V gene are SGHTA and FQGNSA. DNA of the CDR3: TGTGCCAGCAGCGAGAAAAGCGGGAGTTTCTACGAGCAGTACTTC. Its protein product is CASSEKSGSFYEQYF.

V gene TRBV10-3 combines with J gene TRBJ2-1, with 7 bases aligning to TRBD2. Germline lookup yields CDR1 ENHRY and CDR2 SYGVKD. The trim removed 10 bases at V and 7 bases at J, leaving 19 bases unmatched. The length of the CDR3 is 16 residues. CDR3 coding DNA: TGTGCCAACGCAGACGGCTGGGGGGAGGGCAGTAATGAGCAGTTCTTC. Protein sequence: CANADGWGEGSNEQFF.

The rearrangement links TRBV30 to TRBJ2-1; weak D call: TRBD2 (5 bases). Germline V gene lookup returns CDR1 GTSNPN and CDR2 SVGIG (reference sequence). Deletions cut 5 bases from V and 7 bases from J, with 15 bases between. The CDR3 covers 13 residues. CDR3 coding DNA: TGTGCCTGGGCTTTGACGGGGAAGAATGAGCAGTTCTTC. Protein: CAWALTGKNEQFF.

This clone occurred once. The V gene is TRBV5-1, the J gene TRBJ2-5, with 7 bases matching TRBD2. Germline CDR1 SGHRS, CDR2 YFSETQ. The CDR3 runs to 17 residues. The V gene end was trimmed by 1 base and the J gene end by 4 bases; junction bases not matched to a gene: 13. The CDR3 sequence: CASSLKAGLGGIETQYF. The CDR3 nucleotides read TGCGCCAGCAGCTTGAAAGCGGGATTGGGTGGTATAGAGACCCAGTACTTC. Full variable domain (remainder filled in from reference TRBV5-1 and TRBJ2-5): KAGVTQTPRYLIKTRGQQVTLSCSPISGHRSVSWYQQTPGQGLQFLFEYFSETQRNKGNFPGRFSGRQFSNSRSEMNVSTLELGDSALYLCASSLKAGLGGIETQYFGPGTRLLVL.

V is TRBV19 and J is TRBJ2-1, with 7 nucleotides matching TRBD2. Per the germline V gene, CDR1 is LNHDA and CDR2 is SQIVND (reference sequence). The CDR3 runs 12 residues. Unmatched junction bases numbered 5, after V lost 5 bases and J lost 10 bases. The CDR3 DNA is TGTGCCAGTAGTCCCTGGGAGGGCGAGCAGTTCTTC. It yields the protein CASSPWEGEQFF. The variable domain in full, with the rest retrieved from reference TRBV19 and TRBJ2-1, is DGGITQSPKYLFRKEGQNVTLSCEQNLNHDAMYWYRQDPGQGLRLIYYSQIVNDFQKGDIAEGYSVSREKKESFPLTVTSAQKNPTAFYLCASSPWEGEQFFGPGTRLTVL.